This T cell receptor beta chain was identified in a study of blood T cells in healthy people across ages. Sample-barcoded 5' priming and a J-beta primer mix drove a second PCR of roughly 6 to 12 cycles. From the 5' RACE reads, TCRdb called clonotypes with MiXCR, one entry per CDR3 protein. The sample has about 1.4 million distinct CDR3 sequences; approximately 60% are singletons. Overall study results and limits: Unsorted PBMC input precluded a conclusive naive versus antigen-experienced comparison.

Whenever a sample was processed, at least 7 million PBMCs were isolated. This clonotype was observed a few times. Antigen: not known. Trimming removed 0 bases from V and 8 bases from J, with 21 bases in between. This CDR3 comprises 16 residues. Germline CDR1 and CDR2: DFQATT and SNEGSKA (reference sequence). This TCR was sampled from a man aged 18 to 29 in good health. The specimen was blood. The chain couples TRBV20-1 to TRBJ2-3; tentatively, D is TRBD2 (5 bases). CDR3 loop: CSARDRTSGTVITQYF. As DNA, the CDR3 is TGCAGTGCTAGAGACAGAACCAGCGGTACGGTGATTACGCAGTATTTT.